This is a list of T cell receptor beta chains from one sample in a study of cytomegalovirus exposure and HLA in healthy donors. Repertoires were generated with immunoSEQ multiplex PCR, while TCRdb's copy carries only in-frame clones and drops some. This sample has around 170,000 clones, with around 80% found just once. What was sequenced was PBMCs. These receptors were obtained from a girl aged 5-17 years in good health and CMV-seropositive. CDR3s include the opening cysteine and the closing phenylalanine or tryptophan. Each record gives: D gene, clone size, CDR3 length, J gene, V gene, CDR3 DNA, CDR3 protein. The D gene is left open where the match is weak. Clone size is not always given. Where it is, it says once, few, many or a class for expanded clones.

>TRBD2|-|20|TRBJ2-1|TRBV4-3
TGCGCCAGCAGCCAAGATGGGGGTGTCGGGAGGCGAACCTACTACAATGAGCAGTTCTTC
CASSQDGGVGRRTYYNEQFF
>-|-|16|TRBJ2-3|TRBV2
TGTGCCAGCAGTGTTTACGGGAGCACAGGCACAGATACGCAGTATTTT
CASSVYGSTGTDTQYF
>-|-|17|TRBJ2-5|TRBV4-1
TGCGCCAGCAGCCAAGTTCTTACGAGCGGTAAACAAGAGACCCAGTACTTC
CASSQVLTSGKQETQYF
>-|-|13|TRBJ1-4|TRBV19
TGTGCCAGTAGTCCGAGGGCTAATGAAAAACTGTTTTTT
CASSPRANEKLFF
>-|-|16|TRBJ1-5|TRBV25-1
TGTGCCAGCAGCGGCGCTTCGGGGGGAAGCAATCAGCCCCAGCATTTT
CASSGASGGSNQPQHF
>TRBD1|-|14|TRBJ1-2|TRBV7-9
TGTGCCAGCAGCCAACAACGGACAGGCTATGGCTACACCTTC
CASSQQRTGYGYTF
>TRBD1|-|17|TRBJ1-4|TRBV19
TGTGCCAGTAGTACCACGGACAGGGGGCTTTCTAATGAAAAACTGTTTTTT
CASSTTDRGLSNEKLFF
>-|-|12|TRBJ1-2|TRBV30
TGTGCCTGGAGTAGGGGTTATTATGGCTACACCTTC
CAWSRGYYGYTF
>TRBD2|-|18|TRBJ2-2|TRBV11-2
TGTGCCAGCAGCTTATCGGTTAAGGGACTATCGAACACCGGGGAGCTGTTTTTT
CASSLSVKGLSNTGELFF
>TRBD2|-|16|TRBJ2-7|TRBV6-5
TGTGCCAGCAGTTACGTTACTGGGAGGGACTCCTACGAGCAGTACTTC
CASSYVTGRDSYEQYF
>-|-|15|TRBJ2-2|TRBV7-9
TGTGCCAGCAGCTTAGAGCGGATGAACACCGGGGAGCTGTTTTTT
CASSLERMNTGELFF
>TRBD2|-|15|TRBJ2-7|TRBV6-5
TGTGCCAGTGCTAGAACCGATAGCGGGAATGACGAGCAGTACTTC
CASARTDSGNDEQYF
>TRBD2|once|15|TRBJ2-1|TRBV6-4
TGTGCCAGCAGTCTTACTAGCGGACGTTACAATGAGCAGTTCTTC
CASSLTSGRYNEQFF
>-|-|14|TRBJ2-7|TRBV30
TGTGCCTGGAGTGAGGGAGCACCTGCCTACGAGCAGTACTTC
CAWSEGAPAYEQYF
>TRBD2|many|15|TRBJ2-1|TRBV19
TGTGCCAGTAGCCAGACTAGCGGGGGACTCAATGAGCAGTTCTTC
CASSQTSGGLNEQFF
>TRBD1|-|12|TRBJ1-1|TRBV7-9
TGTTCCAGCAGCTCCGGGACAGTTGAAGCTTTCTTT
CSSSSGTVEAFF
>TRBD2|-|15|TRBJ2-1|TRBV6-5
TGTGCCAGCAGTTACGGGACTAGCGGGTTCAATGAGCAGTTCTTC
CASSYGTSGFNEQFF
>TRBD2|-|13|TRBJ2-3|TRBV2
TGTGCCGGTACTAGCGGCAGCACAGATACGCAGTATTTT
CAGTSGSTDTQYF
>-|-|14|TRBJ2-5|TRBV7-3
TGTGCCAGCAGCTTTGGCCGGGAGTCGGAGACCCAGTACTTC
CASSFGRESETQYF
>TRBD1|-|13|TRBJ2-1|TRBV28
TGTGCCAGCAATATTGACAGGGCCAATGAGCAGTTCTTC
CASNIDRANEQFF
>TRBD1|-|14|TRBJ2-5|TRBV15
TGTGCCACCAGCGCCGGACAGGGTCCCGAGACCCAGTACTTC
CATSAGQGPETQYF
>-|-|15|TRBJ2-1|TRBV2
TGTGCCAGCAGCGATTTGGGGGGAGCCTACAATGAGCAGTTCTTC
CASSDLGGAYNEQFF